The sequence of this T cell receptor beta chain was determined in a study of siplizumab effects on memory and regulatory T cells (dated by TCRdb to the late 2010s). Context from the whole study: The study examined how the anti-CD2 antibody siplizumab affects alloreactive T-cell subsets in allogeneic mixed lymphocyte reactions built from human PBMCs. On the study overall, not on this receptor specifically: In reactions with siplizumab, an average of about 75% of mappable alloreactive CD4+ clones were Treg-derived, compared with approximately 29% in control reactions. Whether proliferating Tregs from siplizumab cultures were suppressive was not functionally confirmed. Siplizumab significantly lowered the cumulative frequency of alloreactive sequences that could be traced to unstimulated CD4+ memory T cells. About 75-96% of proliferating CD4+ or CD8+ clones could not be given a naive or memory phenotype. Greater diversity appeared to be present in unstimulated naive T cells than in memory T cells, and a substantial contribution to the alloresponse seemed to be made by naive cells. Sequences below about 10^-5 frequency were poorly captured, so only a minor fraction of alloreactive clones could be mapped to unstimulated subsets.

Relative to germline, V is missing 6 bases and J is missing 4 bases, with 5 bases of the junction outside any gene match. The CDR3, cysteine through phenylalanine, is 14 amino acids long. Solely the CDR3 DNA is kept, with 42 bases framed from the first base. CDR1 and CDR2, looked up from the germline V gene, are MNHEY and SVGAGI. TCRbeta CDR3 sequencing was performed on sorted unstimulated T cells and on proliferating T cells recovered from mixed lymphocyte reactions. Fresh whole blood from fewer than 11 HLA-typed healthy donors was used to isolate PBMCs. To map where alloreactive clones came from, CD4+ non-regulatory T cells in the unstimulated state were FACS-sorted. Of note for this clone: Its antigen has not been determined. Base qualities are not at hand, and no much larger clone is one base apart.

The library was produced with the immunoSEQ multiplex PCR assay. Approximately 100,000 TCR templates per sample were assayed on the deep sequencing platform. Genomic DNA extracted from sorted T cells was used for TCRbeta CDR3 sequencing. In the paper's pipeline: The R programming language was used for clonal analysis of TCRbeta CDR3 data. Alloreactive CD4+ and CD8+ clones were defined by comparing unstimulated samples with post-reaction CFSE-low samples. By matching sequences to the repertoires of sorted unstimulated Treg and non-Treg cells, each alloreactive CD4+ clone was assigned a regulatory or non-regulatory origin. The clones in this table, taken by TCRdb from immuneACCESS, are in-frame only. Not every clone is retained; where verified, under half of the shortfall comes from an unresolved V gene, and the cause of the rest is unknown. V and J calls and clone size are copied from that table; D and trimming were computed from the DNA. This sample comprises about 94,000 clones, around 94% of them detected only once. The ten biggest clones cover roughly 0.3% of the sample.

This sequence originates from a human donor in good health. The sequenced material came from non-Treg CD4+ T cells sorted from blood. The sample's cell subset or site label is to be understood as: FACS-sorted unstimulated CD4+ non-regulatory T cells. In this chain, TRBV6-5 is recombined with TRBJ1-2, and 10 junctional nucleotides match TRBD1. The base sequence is TGTGCCAGCAGGGAGACAGGGGGCGTCTATGGCTACACCTTC. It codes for CASRETGGVYGYTF.